This TCR beta chain was identified during a study of T cells in Graves' hyperthyroidism and ophthalmopathy. Overall study results and limits: Researchers found most expanded thyroid clonotypes above 0.001 in blood as well.

On this clonotype: Its cognate antigen is unknown.

Trimming pared 3 bases from V and 2 bases from J, leaving 10 bases between. The CDR3 runs 13 residues. The V gene's germline CDR1 is SQVTM and CDR2 ANQGSEA. The hyperthyroidism patients had all been newly diagnosed, and their disease duration was under 2 months. Their ages ranged from 18 to 65 years. The study based diagnoses on clinical symptoms, serum thyroxine and TRAb, thyroid ultrasound and orbital computed tomography. The CDR3 regions of TCR beta were amplified from RNA transcripts. The TCR CDR3 first-round RT-PCR relied on the HTBI primer set. MiXCR was run by TCRdb on the multiplex PCR reads, yielding one entry per CDR3 protein. This table has hundreds of thousands of distinct CDR3 sequences, about 14% appearing once.

The chain combines TRBV29-1 with TRBJ1-1; D not certain. This sequence originates from a woman under 40 with Graves' hyperthyroidism that later progressed to Graves' ophthalmopathy. The source material was blood. CDR3 protein: CSVEPRINTEAFF. Here the CDR3 DNA reads TGCAGCGTTGAGCCACGAATTAACACTGAAGCTTTCTTT.